The 16 T cell receptor beta chains below come from one sample, sequenced in a study of T-cell memory formation after mild COVID-19 (dated by TCRdb to about 2021). The library was obtained by 5' RACE. Sequencing was performed on an Illumina NovaSeq 6000. The public reads were reanalyzed by TCRdb: fastp trimming at Q25, MiXCR alignment, in-frame beta chains only. Under each unique CDR3 protein, matching rows form one entry showing the most common genes and DNA. The sample data list around 500,000 distinct CDR3 sequences, and 15% to 20% of these were observed just once. 10% to 15% of the sample comes from the top ten. The material sequenced was PBMCs or a T cell subset sorted from them (not recorded which). The receptors were gathered from an adult woman who had mild COVID-19 (a few samples of this study predate the infection). The sample titles of this study are shuffled in the database, so cell type and time point are left out; the donor was told from shared clones.

This clonotype has a count of ten or more. The J gene is TRBJ2-1, the V gene TRBV5-1, with 9 bases aligning to TRBD2. CDR3 size: 15 residues. The V segment lost 3 bases and the J segment 7 bases; nucleotides outside the gene matches: 8. Germline V gene lookup returns CDR1 SGHRS and CDR2 YFSETQ. The CDR3 sequence is CASSSGGTSMNEQFF. The CDR3 DNA is TGCGCCAGCAGCTCGGGAGGGACTAGCATGAATGAGCAGTTCTTC.

The chain couples TRBV2 to TRBJ2-3, with D unresolved. The CDR3 has 15 residues. Deletions cut 4 bases from V and 1 base from J, with 12 bases between. Looked up from germline, CDR1 is SNHLY and CDR2 is FYNNEI. In DNA, the CDR3 is TGTGCCAGCAGTGTTCTAGGATGGGGCACAGATACGCAGTATTTT. This gives the protein CASSVLGWGTDTQYF.

The chain is built from TRBV7-9 and TRBJ2-7, with 12 nucleotides matching TRBD2. CDR1 is SEHNR and CDR2 is FQNEAQ in the germline V gene (reference sequence). This CDR3 region has 15 residues. V was pared by 5 bases and J by 9 bases, with 11 bases of the junction left unmatched. This CDR3 reads CASSPSSGRALAQYF. CDR3 nucleotide sequence: TGTGCCAGCAGCCCATCTAGCGGGAGGGCCCTCGCGCAGTACTTC.

This clonotype was found a few times. The chain employs TRBV6-6 and TRBJ1-2; D is unclear. This CDR3 spans 14 amino acids. Between the trimmed V and J ends, which lost 6 bases and 2 bases, there was a span of 13 bases. The germline V gene has CDR1 MNHNY and CDR2 SVGAGI (reference sequence). The CDR3 sequence: CASSPPGVNYGYTF. In DNA form, the CDR3 reads TGTGCCAGCAGCCCCCCGGGCGTCAACTATGGCTACACCTTC.

This chain uses TRBV30 with TRBJ1-1; the D is unclear. The length of the CDR3 is 15 residues. Germline-derived CDR1 and CDR2 are GTSNPN and SVGIG (reference sequence). Trimming removed 2 bases from V and 1 base from J, with 14 bases in between. The CDR3 sequence is CAWSPLSFGNTEAFF. The CDR3 DNA follows: TGTGCCTGGAGTCCCCTCTCCTTCGGGAACACTGAAGCTTTCTTT.

The genes are TRBV29-1 and TRBJ2-7, with TRBD1 matching over 10 bases. Germline trimming cut 6 bases from V and 3 bases from J; bases unmatched to any gene: 8. CDR1 is SQVTM and CDR2 is ANQGSEA in the germline V gene. CDR3 length: 14 amino acids. The CDR3 region is CSVLGQGVFYEQYF. The DNA for the CDR3 is TGCAGCGTCCTAGGACAGGGGGTTTTCTACGAGCAGTACTTC.

Comments on this clonotype: One junction end disagrees with the germline gene, perhaps due to a read error. This sequence joins TRBV4-3 and TRBJ2-1; D remains unclear. The CDR3 consists of 17 residues. Germline CDR1 LGHNA, CDR2 YSLEER. The CDR3 coding sequence is TGCGCCAGCAGCAAAGATATCCCAGGCAGTCCTGTCAATGAGCAGTTCTTC. Protein: CASSKDIPGSPVNEQFF.

This chain connects TRBV7-9 to TRBJ2-1, with a weak D call TRBD2 (5 bases). Germline loops: CDR1 SEHNR, CDR2 FQNEAQ (reference sequence). This CDR3 spans 13 amino acids. The V gene lost 4 bases and the J gene lost 9 bases, with 13 bases spanning the gap. CDR3 sequence: CASSSAASSEQFF. DNA of the CDR3: TGTGCCAGCAGCTCCGCGGCTAGCAGTGAGCAGTTCTTC.

This clonotype was counted only a few times. V is TRBV24-1 and J is TRBJ2-1, with D perhaps matching TRBD2 (6 bases). Germline CDR1 reads KGHDR; CDR2 reads SFDVKD. CDR3 length equals 13 residues. V was shortened by 10 bases and J by 10 bases, with 19 bases between the two germline ends. The CDR3 nucleotides are TGTGCCACTAGTAGGTCGGGGGAATGGGAGCAGTTCTTC. Translated, it gives CATSRSGEWEQFF.

The chain employs TRBV6-6 and TRBJ2-3; TRBD2 matches at 9 bases. CDR1 MNHNY and CDR2 SVGAGI come from the germline V gene (reference sequence). Trimming at V came to 0 bases and at J to 5 bases, leaving 6 bases not matched to a gene. This CDR3 spans 16 amino acids. As DNA, the CDR3 is TGTGCCAGCAGTTACTCGGCGGGGGGGTCTGGAGATACGCAGTATTTT. Translating gives CASSYSAGGSGDTQYF.

This rearrangement joins TRBV30 to TRBJ2-5; 10 bases agree with TRBD1. The germline V gene has CDR1 GTSNPN and CDR2 SVGIG (reference sequence). The CDR3 extends over 15 amino acids. V lost 4 bases to trimming and J lost 3 bases; unmatched junction nucleotides: 8. As DNA, the CDR3 is TGTGCCTGGATCCGCGCCGGGACAGGGGAAGAGACCCAGTACTTC. Amino acid sequence: CAWIRAGTGEETQYF.

The CDR3 loop is CASSFYRASNQPQHF. In DNA, the CDR3 is TGTGCCAGCAGCTTCTACAGGGCCAGCAATCAGCCCCAGCATTTT. The genes are TRBV5-6 and TRBJ1-5, with D tentatively TRBD1 (6 bases). The CDR3 is 15 amino acids. CDR1 is SGHDT and CDR2 is YYEEEE in the germline V gene. V lost 2 bases to trimming and J lost 1 base, with 10 bases between them.

In this sample, this clonotype turned up many times. This chain links TRBV7-9 with TRBJ2-3, with D perhaps given as TRBD1 or TRBD2 (6 bases each). Trimming removed 8 bases at V and 5 bases at J, with 14 bases between. Germline CDR1 reads SEHNR; CDR2 reads FQNEAQ (reference sequence). This CDR3 is 13 amino acids long. CDR3 sequence (DNA): TGTGCCAGCGGGGTAGCGGACAGAGATACGCAGTATTTT. It codes for CASGVADRDTQYF.

J is TRBJ1-1 and V is TRBV13, with D possibly TRBD1 on 5 matching bases. V was shortened by 0 bases and J by 5 bases, with 10 bases between the two germline ends. CDR1 is PRHDT, CDR2 FYEKMQ, per germline (reference sequence). The CDR3 is 14 amino acids. The CDR3 coding sequence is TGTGCCAGCAGCTTAGGGGGGCGAAGGACTGAAGCTTTCTTT. It codes for CASSLGGRRTEAFF.

This clonotype was detected only a few times. This rearrangement joins TRBV7-6 to TRBJ2-5, with D tentatively TRBD1 (6 bases). This CDR3 region has 16 residues. V was trimmed by 5 bases and J by 5 bases, leaving 21 bases between them. Germline CDR1 SGHVS, CDR2 FNYEAQ. CDR3 DNA: TGTGCCAGCAGCCGCCGAGGGGGTGGGGTCCGGGAGACCCAGTACTTC. Its translation is CASSRRGGGVRETQYF.

This clonotype was counted between two and nine times. The rearrangement joins TRBV4-3 to TRBJ2-1, with D maybe TRBD2 (6 bases). Per germline, CDR1 LGHNA and CDR2 YSLEER. V was clipped by 0 bases and J by 13 bases, with 19 bases between them. This CDR3 has 15 amino acids. The chain's CDR3 is CASSQDSLGPSDQFF. As DNA, the CDR3 is TGCGCCAGCAGCCAAGATTCCCTGGGGCCTAGCGATCAGTTCTTC.